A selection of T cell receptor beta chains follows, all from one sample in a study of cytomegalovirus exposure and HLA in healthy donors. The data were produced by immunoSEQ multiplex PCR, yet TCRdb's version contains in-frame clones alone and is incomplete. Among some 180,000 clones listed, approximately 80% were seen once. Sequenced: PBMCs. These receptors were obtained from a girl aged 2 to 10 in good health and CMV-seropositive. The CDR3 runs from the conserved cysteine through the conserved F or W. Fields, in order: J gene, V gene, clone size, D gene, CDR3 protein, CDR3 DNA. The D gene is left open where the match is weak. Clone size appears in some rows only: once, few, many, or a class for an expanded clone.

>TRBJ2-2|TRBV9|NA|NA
CASSPSGTTTGELFF
TGTGCCAGCAGCCCCAGCGGGACAACCACCGGGGAGCTGTTTTTT
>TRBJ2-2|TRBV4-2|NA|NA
CASSQEVGGVNTGELFF
TGTGCCAGCAGCCAAGAAGTAGGGGGGGTAAACACCGGGGAGCTGTTTTTT
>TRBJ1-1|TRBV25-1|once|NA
CASRDTTNTEAFF
TGTGCCAGCAGGGACACAACGAACACTGAAGCTTTCTTT
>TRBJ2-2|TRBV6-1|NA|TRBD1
CASSQQGTGELFF
TGTGCCAGCAGCCAACAGGGGACCGGGGAGCTGTTTTTT
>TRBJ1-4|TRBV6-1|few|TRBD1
CASRELDRGLWEKLFF
TGTGCCAGCAGGGAACTTGACAGGGGGCTGTGGGAAAAACTGTTTTTT
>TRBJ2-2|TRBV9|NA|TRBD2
CASSASGTPYTGELFF
TGTGCCAGCAGCGCTAGCGGGACTCCTTACACCGGGGAGCTGTTTTTT
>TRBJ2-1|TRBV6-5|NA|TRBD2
CASSTGTSSYNEQFF
TGTGCCAGCAGTACCGGGACTAGCTCCTACAATGAGCAGTTCTTC
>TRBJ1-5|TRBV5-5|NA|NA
CASSLGGFGNQPQHF
TGTGCCAGCAGCTTGGGAGGTTTCGGCAATCAGCCCCAGCATTTT
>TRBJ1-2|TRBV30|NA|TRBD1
CAWSRAGGEGGYTF
TGTGCCTGGAGTAGGGCAGGGGGCGAAGGTGGCTACACCTTC
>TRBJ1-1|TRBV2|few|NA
CASRLEQDTEAFF
TGTGCCAGCCGCCTTGAACAAGACACTGAAGCTTTCTTT
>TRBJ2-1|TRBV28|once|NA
CASSLAGNEQFF
TGTGCCAGCAGTTTAGCGGGCAATGAGCAGTTCTTC
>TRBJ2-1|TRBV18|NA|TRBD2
CASSRTSGRANEQFF
TGTGCCAGCTCACGCACTAGCGGGAGGGCCAATGAGCAGTTCTTC
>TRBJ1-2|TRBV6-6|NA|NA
CASSYSEGYGYTF
TGTGCCAGCAGTTACTCGGAGGGGTATGGCTACACCTTC
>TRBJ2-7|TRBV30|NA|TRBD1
CAWTGRGQSYEQYF
TGTGCCTGGACAGGCAGGGGGCAATCCTACGAGCAGTACTTC
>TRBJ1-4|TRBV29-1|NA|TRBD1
CSVPGGAGITNEKLFF
TGCAGCGTGCCAGGGGGCGCGGGGATAACTAATGAAAAACTGTTTTTT
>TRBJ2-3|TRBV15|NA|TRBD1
CATSPGQVADTQYF
TGTGCCACCAGCCCGGGACAGGTGGCAGATACGCAGTATTTT
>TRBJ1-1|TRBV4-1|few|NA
CASSQDEGVNTEAFF
TGCGCCAGCAGCCAAGATGAGGGGGTGAACACTGAAGCTTTCTTT
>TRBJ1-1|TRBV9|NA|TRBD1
CASSVVAGGNTEAFF
TGTGCCAGCAGCGTAGTAGCAGGGGGAAACACTGAAGCTTTCTTT
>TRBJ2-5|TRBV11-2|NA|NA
CASSFSRPETQYF
TGTGCCAGCAGCTTCTCCCGTCCAGAGACCCAGTACTTC
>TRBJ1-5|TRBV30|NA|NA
CAWSVGGPRNQPQHF
TGTGCCTGGAGTGTAGGGGGACCTCGCAATCAGCCCCAGCATTTT
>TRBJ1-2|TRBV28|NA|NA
CASSGTQRSYGYTF
TGTGCCAGCAGCGGGACACAAAGGAGCTATGGCTACACCTTC
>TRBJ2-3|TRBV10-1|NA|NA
CASSEKWRTDTQYF
TGCGCCAGCAGTGAAAAGTGGCGGACAGATACGCAGTATTTT
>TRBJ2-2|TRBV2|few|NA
CASSEGHFTGELFF
TGTGCCAGCAGTGAAGGACACTTCACCGGGGAGCTGTTTTTT
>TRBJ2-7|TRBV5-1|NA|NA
CASSQSGTRSYEQYF
TGCGCCAGCAGCCAGTCCGGGACTCGCTCCTACGAGCAGTACTTC
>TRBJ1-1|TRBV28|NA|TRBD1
CASSYPGDRTKMNTEAFF
TGTGCCAGCAGCTACCCCGGGGACAGAACTAAAATGAACACTGAAGCTTTCTTT
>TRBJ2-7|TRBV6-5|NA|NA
CASRSLGRPYEQYF
TGTGCCAGCAGGTCGTTGGGGCGTCCCTACGAGCAGTACTTC
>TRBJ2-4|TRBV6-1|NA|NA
CASSGGGRGIQYF
TGTGCCAGCAGTGGTGGAGGCCGGGGCATTCAGTACTTC